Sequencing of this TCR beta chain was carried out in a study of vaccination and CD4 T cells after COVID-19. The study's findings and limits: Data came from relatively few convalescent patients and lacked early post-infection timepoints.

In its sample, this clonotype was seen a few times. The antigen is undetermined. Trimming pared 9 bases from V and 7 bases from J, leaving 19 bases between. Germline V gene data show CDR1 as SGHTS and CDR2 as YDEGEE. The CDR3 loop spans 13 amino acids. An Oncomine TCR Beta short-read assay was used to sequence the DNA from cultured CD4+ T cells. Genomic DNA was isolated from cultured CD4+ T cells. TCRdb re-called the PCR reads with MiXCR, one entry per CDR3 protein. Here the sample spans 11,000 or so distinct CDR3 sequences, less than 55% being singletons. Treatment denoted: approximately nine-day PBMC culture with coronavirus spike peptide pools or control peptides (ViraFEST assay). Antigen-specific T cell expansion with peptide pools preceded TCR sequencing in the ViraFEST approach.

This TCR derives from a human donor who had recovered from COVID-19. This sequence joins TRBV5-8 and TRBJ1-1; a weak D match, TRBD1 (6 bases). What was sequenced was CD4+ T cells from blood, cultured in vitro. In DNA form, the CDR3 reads TGTGCCACCACTAATGGGGGGGCCGTTGAAGCTTTCTTT. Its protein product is CATTNGGAVEAFF.